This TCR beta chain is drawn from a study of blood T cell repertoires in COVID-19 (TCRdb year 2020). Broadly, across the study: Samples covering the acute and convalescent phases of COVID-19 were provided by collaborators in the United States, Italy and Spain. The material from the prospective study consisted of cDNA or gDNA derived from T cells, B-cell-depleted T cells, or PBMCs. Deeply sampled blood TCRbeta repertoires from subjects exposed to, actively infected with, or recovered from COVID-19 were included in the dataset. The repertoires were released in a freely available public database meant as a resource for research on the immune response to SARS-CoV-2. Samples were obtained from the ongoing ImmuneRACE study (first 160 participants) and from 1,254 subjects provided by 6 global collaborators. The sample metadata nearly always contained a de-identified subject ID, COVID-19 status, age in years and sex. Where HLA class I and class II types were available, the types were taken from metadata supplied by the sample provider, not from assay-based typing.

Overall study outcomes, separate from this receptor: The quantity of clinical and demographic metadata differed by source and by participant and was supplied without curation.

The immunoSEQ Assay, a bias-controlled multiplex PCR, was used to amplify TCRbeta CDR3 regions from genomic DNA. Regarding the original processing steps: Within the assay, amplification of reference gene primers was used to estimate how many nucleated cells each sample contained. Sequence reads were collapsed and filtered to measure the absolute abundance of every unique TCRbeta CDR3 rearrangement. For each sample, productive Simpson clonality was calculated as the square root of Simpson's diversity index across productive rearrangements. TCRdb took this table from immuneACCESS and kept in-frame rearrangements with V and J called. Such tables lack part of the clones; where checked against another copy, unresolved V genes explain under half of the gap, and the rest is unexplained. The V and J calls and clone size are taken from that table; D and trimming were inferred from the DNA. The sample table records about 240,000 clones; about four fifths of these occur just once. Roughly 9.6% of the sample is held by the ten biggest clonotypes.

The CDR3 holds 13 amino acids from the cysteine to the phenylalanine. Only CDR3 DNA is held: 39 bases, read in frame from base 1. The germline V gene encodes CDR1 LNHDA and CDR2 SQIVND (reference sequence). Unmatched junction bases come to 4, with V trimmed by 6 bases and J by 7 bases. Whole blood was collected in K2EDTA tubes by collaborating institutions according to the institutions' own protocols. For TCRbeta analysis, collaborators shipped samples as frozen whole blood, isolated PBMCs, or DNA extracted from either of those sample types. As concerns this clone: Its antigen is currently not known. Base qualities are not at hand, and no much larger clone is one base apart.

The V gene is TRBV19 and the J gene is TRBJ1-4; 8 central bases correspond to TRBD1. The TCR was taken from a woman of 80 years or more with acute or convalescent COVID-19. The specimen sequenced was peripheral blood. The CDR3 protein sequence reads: CASSGTGPEKLFF. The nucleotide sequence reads TGTGCCAGTAGCGGGACAGGCCCTGAAAAACTGTTTTTT. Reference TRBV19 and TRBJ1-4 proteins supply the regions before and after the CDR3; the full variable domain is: DGGITQSPKYLFRKEGQNVTLSCEQNLNHDAMYWYRQDPGQGLRLIYYSQIVNDFQKGDIAEGYSVSREKKESFPLTVTSAQKNPTAFYLCASSGTGPEKLFFGSGTQLSVL.